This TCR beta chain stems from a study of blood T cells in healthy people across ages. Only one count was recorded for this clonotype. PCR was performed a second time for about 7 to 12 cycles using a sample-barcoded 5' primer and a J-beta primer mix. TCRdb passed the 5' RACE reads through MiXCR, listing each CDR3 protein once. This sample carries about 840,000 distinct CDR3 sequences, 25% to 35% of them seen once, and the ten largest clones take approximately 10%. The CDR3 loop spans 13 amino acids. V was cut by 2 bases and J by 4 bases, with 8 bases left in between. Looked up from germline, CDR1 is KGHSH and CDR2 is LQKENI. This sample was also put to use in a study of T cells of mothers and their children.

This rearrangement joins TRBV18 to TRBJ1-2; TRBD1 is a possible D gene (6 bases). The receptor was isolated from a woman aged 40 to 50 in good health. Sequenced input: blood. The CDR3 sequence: CASSPKQGYGYTF. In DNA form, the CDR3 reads TGTGCCAGCTCACCAAAACAGGGCTATGGCTACACCTTC.